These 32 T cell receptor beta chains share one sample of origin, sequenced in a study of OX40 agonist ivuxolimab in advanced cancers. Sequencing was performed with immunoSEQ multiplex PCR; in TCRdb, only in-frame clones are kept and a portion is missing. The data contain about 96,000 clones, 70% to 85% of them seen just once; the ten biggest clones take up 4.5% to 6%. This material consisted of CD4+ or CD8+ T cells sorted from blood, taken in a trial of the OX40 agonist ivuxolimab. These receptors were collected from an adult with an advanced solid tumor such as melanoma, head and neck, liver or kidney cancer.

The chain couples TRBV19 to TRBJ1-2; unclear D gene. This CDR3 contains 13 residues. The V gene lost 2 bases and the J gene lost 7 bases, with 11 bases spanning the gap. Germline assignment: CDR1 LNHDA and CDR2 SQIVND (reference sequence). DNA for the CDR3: TGTGCCAGTAGTATACAGGAATCGGTTGGCTACACCTTC. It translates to CASSIQESVGYTF.

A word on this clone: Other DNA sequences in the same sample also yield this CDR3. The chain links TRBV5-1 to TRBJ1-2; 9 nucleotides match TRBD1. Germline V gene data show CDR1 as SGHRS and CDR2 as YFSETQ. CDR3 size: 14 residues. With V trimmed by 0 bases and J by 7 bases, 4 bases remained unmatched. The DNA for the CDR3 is TGCGCCAGCAGCTTGGACAGGGGGCAGAGTGGCTACACCTTC. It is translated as CASSLDRGQSGYTF.

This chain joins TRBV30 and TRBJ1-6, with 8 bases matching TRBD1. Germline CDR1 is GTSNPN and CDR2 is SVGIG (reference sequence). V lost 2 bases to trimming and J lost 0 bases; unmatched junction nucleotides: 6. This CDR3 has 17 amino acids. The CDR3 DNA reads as TGTGCCTGGAGTCTACAGGGGGTCAGCTCCTATAATTCACCCCTCCACTTT. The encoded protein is CAWSLQGVSSYNSPLHF. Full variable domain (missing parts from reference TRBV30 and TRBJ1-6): SQTIHQWPATLVQPVGSPLSLECTVEGTSNPNLYWYRQAAGRGLQLLFYSVGIGQISSEVPQNLSASRPQDRQFILSSKKLLLSDSGFYLCAWSLQGVSSYNSPLHFGNGTRLTVT.

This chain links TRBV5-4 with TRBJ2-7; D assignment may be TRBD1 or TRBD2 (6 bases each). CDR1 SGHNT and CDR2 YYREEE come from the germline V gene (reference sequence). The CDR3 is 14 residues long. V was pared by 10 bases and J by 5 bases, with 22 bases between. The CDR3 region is CAQGGNGGIHEQYF. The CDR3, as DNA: TGTGCCCAAGGGGGGAACGGGGGAATCCACGAGCAGTACTTC.

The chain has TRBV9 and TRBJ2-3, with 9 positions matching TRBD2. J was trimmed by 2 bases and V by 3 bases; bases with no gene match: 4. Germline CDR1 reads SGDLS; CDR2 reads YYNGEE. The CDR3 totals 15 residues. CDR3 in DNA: TGTGCCAGCAGCGCACGCGGGGGGGCCACAGATACGCAGTATTTT. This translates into CASSARGGATDTQYF.

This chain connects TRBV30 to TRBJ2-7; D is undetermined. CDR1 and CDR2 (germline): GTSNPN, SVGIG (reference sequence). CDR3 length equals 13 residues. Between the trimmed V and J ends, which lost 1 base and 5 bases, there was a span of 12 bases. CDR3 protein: CAWSAGSPHEQYF. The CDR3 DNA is TGTGCCTGGAGTGCAGGCTCTCCGCACGAGCAGTACTTC.

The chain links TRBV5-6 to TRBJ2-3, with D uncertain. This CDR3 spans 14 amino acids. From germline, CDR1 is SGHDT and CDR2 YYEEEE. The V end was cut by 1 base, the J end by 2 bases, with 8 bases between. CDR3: CASSLFLFTDTQYF. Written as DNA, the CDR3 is TGTGCCAGCAGCTTGTTCCTTTTCACAGATACGCAGTATTTT.

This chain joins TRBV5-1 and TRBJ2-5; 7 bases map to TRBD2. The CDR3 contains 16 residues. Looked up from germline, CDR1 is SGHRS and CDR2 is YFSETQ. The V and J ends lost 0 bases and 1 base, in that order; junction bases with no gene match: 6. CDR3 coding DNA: TGCGCCAGCAGCTTGGGGGGTCTAGCGGCCCAAGAGACCCAGTACTTC. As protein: CASSLGGLAAQETQYF.

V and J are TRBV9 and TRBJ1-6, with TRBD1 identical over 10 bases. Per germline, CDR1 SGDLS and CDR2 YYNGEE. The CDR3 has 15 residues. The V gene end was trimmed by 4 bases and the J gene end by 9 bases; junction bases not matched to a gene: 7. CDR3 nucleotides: TGTGCCAGCAGCCCCGACAGGGGGCCCGGTTCACCCCTCCACTTT. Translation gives CASSPDRGPGSPLHF. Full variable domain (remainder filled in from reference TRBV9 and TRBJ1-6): DSGVTQTPKHLITATGQRVTLRCSPRSGDLSVYWYQQSLDQGLQFLIQYYNGEERAKGNILERFSAQQFPDLHSELNLSSLELGDSALYFCASSPDRGPGSPLHFGNGTRLTVT.

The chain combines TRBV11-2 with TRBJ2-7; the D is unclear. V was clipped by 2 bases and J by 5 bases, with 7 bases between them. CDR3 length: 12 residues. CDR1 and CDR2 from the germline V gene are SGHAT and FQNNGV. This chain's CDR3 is CASSLTRNEQYF. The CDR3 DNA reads TGTGCCAGCAGCTTAACTCGGAACGAGCAGTACTTC.

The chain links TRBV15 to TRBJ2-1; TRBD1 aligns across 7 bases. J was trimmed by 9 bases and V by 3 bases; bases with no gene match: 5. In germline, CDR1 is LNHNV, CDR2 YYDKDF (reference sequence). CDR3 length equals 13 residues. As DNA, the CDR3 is TGTGCCACCAGCAGCAATTGGGACAGTGAGCAGTTCTTC. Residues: CATSSNWDSEQFF.

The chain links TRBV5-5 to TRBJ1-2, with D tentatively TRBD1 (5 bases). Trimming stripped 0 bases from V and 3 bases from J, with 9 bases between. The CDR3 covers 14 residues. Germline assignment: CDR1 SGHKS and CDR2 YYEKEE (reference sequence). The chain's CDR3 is CASSLEQGDYGYTF. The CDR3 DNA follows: TGTGCCAGCAGCTTGGAGCAGGGCGACTATGGCTACACCTTC. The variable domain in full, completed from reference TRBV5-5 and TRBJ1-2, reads DAGVTQSPTHLIKTRGQQVTLRCSPISGHKSVSWYQQVLGQGPQFIFQYYEKEERGRGNFPDRFSARQFPNYSSELNVNALLLGDSALYLCASSLEQGDYGYTFGSGTRLTVV.

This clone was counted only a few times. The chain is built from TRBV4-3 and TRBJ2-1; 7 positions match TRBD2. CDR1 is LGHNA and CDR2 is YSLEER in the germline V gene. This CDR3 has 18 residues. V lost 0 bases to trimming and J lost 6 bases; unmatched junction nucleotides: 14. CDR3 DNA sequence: TGCGCCAGCAGCCAAGATTGGGGCGCTACTGGCGGGGGCAATGAGCAGTTCTTC. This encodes CASSQDWGATGGGNEQFF.

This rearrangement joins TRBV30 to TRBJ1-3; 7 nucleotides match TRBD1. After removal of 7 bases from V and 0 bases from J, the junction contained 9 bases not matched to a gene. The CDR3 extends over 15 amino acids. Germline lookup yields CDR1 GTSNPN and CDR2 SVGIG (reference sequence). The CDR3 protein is CASHMGQSSGNTIYF. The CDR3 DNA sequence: TGTGCCTCCCACATGGGACAGAGCTCTGGAAACACCATATATTTT. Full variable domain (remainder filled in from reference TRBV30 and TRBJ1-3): SQTIHQWPATLVQPVGSPLSLECTVEGTSNPNLYWYRQAAGRGLQLLFYSVGIGQISSEVPQNLSASRPQDRQFILSSKKLLLSDSGFYLCASHMGQSSGNTIYFGEGSWLTVV.

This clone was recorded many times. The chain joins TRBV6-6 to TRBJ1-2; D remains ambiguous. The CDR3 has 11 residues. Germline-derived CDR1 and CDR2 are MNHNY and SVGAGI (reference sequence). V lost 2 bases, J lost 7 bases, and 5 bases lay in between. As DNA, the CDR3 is TGTGCCAGCAGTTACCCTCCTGGCTACACCTTC. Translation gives CASSYPPGYTF.

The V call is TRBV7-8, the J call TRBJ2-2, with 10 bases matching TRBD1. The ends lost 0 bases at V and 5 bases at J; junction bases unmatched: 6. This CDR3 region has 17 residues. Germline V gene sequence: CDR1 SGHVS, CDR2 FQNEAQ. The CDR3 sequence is CASSLAGTGEWTGELFF. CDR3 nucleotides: TGTGCCAGCAGCTTAGCAGGGACAGGGGAATGGACCGGGGAGCTGTTTTTT.

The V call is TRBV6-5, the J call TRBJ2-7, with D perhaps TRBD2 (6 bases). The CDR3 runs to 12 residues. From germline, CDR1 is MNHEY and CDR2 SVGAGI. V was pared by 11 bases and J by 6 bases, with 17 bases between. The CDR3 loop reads CAAGQTSGEQYF. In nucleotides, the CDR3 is TGTGCCGCGGGGCAGACCTCTGGCGAGCAGTACTTC.

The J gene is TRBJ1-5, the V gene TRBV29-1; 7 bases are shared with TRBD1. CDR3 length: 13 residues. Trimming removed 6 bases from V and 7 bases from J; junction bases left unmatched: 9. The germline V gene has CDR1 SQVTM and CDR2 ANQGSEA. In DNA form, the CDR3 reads TGCAGCGTCACGACAGGGCTAGGACAGCCCCAGCATTTT. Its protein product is CSVTTGLGQPQHF. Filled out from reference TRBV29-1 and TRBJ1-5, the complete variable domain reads SAVISQKPSRDICQRGTSLTIQCQVDSQVTMMFWYRQQPGQSLTLIATANQGSEATYESGFVIDKFPISRPNLTFSTLTVSNMSPEDSSIYLCSVTTGLGQPQHFGDGTRLSIL.

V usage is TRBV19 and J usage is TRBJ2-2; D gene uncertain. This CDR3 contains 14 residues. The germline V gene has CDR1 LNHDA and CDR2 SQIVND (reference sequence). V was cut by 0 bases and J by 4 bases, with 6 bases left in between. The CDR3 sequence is CASSIDLPTGELFF. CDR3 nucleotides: TGTGCCAGTAGTATAGATTTACCCACCGGGGAGCTGTTTTTT.

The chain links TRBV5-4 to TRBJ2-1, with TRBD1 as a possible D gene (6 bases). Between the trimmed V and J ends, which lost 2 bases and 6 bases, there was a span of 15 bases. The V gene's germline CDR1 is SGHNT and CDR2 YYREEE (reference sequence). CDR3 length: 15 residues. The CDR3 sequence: CASSFGGHGSNEQFF. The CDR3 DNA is TGTGCCAGCAGCTTTGGGGGACACGGATCCAATGAGCAGTTCTTC.

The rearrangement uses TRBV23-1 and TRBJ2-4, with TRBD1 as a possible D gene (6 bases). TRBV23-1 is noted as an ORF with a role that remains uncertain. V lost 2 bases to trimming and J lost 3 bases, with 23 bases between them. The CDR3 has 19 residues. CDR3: CASSQDPRGSEGIKNIQYF. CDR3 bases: TGCGCCAGCAGTCAAGACCCAAGGGGGAGCGAGGGGATCAAAAACATTCAGTACTTC.

The CDR3 nucleotides read TGTGCCAGCAGCTTAGGGACAGGGCTCGTCTATGGCTACACCTTC. Its protein product is CASSLGTGLVYGYTF. V gene TRBV7-2 combines with J gene TRBJ1-2; 8 bases map to TRBD1. CDR1 and CDR2 (germline): SGHTA, FQGNSA. The CDR3 is 15 residues long. With 1 base clipped from V and 4 bases from J, the junction kept 5 bases outside the gene matches.

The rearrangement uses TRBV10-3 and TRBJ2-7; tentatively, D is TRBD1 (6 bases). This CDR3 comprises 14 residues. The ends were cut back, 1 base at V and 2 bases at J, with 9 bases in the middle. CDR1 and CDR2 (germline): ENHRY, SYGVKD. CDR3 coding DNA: TGTGCCATCAGTGAGTGGGGACATACCTACGAGCAGTACTTC. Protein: CAISEWGHTYEQYF.

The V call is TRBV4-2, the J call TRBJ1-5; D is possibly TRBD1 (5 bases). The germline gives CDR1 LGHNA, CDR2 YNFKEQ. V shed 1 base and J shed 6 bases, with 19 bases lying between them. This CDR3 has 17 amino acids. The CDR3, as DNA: TGTGCCAGCAGCCAAGGGGGTCTCGGGAGTGGGGGTCAGCCCCAGCATTTT. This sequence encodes CASSQGGLGSGGQPQHF.

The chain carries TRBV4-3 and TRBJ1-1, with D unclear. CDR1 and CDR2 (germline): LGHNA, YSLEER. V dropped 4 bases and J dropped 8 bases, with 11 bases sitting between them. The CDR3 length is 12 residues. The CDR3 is CASSRVAGEAFF. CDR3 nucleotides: TGCGCCAGCAGCCGGGTAGCGGGCGAAGCTTTCTTT.

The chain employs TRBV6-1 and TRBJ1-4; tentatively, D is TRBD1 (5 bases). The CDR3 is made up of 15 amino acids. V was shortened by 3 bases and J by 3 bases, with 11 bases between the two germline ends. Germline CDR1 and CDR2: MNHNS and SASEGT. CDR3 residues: CASSDARGANEKLFF. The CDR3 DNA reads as TGTGCCAGCAGTGACGCAAGGGGAGCTAATGAAAAACTGTTTTTT.

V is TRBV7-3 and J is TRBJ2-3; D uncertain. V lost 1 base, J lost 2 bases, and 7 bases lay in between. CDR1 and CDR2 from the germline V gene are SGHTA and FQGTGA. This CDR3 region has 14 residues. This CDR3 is CASSLNPTTDTQYF. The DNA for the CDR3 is TGTGCCAGCAGCTTAAATCCCACCACAGATACGCAGTATTTT.

The CDR3 DNA follows: TGCGCCAGCAGCAAACTCCCGGGACCTGACACAGATACGCAGTATTTT. Its protein is CASSKLPGPDTDTQYF. This rearrangement joins TRBV4-1 to TRBJ2-3, with D perhaps matching TRBD1 or TRBD2 (5 bases each). Germline values: CDR1 MGHRA, CDR2 YSYEKL. V lost 5 bases, J lost 2 bases, and 17 bases lay in between. The CDR3 loop spans 16 amino acids.

CDR3 coding DNA: TGCGCCAGCAACGCAAAACTAGCGGGAGAACACGAGCAGTACTTC. This gives the protein CASNAKLAGEHEQYF. The chain carries TRBV5-1 and TRBJ2-7; 11 positions agree with TRBD2. CDR1 and CDR2 from the germline V gene are SGHRS and YFSETQ. This CDR3 region has 15 residues. J was trimmed by 5 bases and V by 6 bases; bases with no gene match: 10.

This CDR3 reads CASSLNDGSGAKETQYF. In nucleotides, the CDR3 is TGTGCCAGCAGCTTGAACGATGGTAGCGGAGCCAAAGAGACCCAGTACTTC. This rearrangement joins TRBV5-6 to TRBJ2-5; tentatively, D is TRBD2 (6 bases). The V gene's germline CDR1 is SGHDT and CDR2 YYEEEE. V shed 1 base and J shed 3 bases, with 19 bases lying between them. The CDR3 runs 17 residues. Looking up the rest from reference TRBV5-6 and TRBJ2-5 gives the full variable domain: DAGVTQSPTHLIKTRGQQVTLRCSPKSGHDTVSWYQQALGQGPQFIFQYYEEEERQRGNFPDRFSGHQFPNYSSELNVNALLLGDSALYLCASSLNDGSGAKETQYFGPGTRLLVL.

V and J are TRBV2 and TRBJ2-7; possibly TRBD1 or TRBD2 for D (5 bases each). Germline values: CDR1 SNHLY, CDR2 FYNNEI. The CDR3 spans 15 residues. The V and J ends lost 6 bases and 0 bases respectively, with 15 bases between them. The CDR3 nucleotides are TGTGCCAGCAGGGGGGACGGATTACCCTCCTACGAGCAGTACTTC. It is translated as CASRGDGLPSYEQYF. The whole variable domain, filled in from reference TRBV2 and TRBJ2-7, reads EPEVTQTPSHQVTQMGQEVILRCVPISNHLYFYWYRQILGQKVEFLVSFYNNEISEKSEIFDDQFSVERPDGSNFTLKIRSTKLEDSAMYFCASRGDGLPSYEQYFGPGTRLTVT.

The CDR3 region is CSVGGARTGSSYEQYF. DNA of the CDR3: TGCAGCGTTGGTGGTGCTCGGACAGGATCCTCCTACGAGCAGTACTTC. The rearrangement links TRBV29-1 to TRBJ2-5; TRBD1 aligns across 7 bases. The J call is in doubt because the DNA end fits TRBJ2-7 better. The CDR3 contains 16 residues. Germline CDR1 SQVTM, CDR2 ANQGSEA.